This T cell receptor beta chain is from a study of blood T cell repertoires in COVID-19. Study overall: Sites across the United States, Italy and Spain contributed samples from acute and convalescent COVID-19.

Recruited during active infection, patients (from Seattle) were subsequently followed longitudinally. The method was immunoSEQ multiplex PCR; TCRdb's version includes in-frame clones alone and lacks a portion of them. The sample contains tens of thousands of clones, roughly 90% of which appear only once. The V end was cut by 4 bases, the J end by 3 bases, with 21 bases between. Germline CDR1 is MGHRA and CDR2 is YSYEKL. The length of the CDR3 is 17 residues. This TCR derives from a man aged 40-49 years with COVID-19, enrolled during active disease. The chain combines TRBV4-1 with TRBJ2-5, with D perhaps TRBD2 (5 bases). The sample was peripheral blood. CDR3 sequence reads: CASSLKPLGEREETQYF. In DNA, the CDR3 is TGCGCCAGCAGCCTGAAACCCCTTGGGGAGAGGGAAGAGACCCAGTACTTC.